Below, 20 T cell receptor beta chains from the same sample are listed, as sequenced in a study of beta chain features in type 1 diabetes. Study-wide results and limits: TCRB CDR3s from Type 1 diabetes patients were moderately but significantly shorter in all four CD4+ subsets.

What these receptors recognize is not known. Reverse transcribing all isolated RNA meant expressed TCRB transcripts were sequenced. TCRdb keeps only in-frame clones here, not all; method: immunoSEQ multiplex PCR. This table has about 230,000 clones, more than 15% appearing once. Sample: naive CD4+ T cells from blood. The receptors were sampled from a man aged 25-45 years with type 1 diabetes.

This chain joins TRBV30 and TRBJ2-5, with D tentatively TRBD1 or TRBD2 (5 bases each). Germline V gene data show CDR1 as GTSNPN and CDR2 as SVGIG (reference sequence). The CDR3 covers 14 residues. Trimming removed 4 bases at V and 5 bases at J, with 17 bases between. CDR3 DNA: TGTGCCTGGAATGGGGGACGCGCTTGGGAGACCCAGTACTTC. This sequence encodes CAWNGGRAWETQYF.

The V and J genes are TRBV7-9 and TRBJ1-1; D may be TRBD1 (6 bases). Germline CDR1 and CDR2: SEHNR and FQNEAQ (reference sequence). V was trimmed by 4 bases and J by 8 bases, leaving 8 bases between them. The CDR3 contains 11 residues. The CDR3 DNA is TGTGCCAGCAGCTATGGACAGGAAGCTTTCTTT. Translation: CASSYGQEAFF.

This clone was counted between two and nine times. DNA for the CDR3: TGTGCCAGCAGCCAAGAACGTAATCTGGTGAACACTGAAGCTTTCTTT. Encoded protein: CASSQERNLVNTEAFF. The rearrangement joins TRBV4-2 to TRBJ1-1; D is ambiguous. CDR3 size: 16 residues. CDR1 is LGHNA and CDR2 is YNFKEQ in the germline V gene. V lost 0 bases and J 0 bases, leaving 11 bases between the germline ends.

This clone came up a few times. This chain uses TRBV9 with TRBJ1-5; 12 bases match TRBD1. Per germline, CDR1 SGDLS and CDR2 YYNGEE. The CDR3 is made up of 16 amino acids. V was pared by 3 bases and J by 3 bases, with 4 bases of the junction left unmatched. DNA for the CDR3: TGTGCCAGCAGCGCGGGACAGGGGGCGGCCAATCAGCCCCAGCATTTT. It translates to CASSAGQGAANQPQHF.

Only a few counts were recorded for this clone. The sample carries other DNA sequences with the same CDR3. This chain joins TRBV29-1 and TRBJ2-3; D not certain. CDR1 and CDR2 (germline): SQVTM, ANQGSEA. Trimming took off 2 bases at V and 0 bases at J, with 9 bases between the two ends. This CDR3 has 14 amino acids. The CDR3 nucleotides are TGCAGCGTTGAAACGTCAGGCAGCACAGATACGCAGTATTTT. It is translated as CSVETSGSTDTQYF.

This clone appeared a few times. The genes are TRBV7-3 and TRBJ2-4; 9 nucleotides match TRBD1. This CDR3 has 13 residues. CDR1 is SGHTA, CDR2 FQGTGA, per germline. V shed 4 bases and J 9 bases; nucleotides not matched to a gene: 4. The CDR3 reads CASSSGQGSIQYF. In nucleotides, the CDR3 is TGTGCCAGCAGCTCGGGACAGGGTAGCATTCAGTACTTC.

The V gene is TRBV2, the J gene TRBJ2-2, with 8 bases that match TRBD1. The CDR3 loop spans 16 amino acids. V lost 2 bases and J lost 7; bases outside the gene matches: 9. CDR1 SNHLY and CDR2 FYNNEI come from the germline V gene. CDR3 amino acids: CASSEYRTGQGGELFF. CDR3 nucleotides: TGTGCCAGCAGTGAATACCGGACAGGGCAGGGCGGGGAGCTGTTTTTT.

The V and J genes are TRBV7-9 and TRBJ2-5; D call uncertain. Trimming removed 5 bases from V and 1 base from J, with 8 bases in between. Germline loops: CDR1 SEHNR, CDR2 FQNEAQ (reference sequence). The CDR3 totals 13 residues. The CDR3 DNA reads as TGTGCCAGCAGCCAGGATGGCCAAGAGACCCAGTACTTC. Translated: CASSQDGQETQYF.

In DNA, the CDR3 is TGTGCCAGCAGTCCACAGTGGGCCACTGCCACAGATACGCAGTATTTT. Translation: CASSPQWATATDTQYF. The chain employs TRBV27 and TRBJ2-3; D unclear. The CDR3 has 16 amino acids. Germline CDR1 and CDR2: MNHEY and SMNVEV (reference sequence). The V and J ends lost 5 bases and 2 bases respectively, with 17 bases between them.

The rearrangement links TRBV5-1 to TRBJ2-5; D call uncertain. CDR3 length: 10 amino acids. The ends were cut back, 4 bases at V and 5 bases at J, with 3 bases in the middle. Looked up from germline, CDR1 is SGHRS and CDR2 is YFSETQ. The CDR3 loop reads CASSGETQYF. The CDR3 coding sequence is TGCGCCAGCAGCGGGGAGACCCAGTACTTC. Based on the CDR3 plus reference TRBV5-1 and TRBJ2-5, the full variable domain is KAGVTQTPRYLIKTRGQQVTLSCSPISGHRSVSWYQQTPGQGLQFLFEYFSETQRNKGNFPGRFSGRQFSNSRSEMNVSTLELGDSALYLCASSGETQYFGPGTRLLVL.

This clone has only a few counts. CDR3 nucleotide sequence: TGTGCCAGCAGTTCCGGCCCCGAGGGTGAAAAACTGTTTTTT. Amino acids: CASSSGPEGEKLFF. The chain employs TRBV6-5 and TRBJ1-4; the D is unclear. Trimming took off 4 bases at V and 7 bases at J, with 13 bases between the two ends. The germline V gene has CDR1 MNHEY and CDR2 SVGAGI. The CDR3 consists of 14 residues.

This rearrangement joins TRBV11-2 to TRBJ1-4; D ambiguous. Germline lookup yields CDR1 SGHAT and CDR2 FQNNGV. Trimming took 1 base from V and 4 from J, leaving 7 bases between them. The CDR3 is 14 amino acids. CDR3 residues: CASSLGLHNEKLFF. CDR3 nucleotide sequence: TGTGCCAGCAGCTTAGGGCTACATAATGAAAAACTGTTTTTT.

The CDR3 DNA is TGTGCCAGCAGCCCAAGGGGGAGCTCCTACGAGCAGTACTTC. Translated, it gives CASSPRGSSYEQYF. The chain joins TRBV7-2 to TRBJ2-7, with a tentative D call TRBD1 (6 bases). Germline-derived CDR1 and CDR2 are SGHTA and FQGNSA. Trimming left V 5 bases short and J 0 bases short, with 11 bases between. The length of the CDR3 is 14 residues. Looking up the rest from reference TRBV7-2 and TRBJ2-7 gives the full variable domain: GAGVSQSPSNKVTEKGKDVELRCDPISGHTALYWYRQSLGQGLEFLIYFQGNSAPDKSGLPSDRFSAERTGGSVSTLTIQRTQQEDSAVYLCASSPRGSSYEQYFGPGTRLTVT.

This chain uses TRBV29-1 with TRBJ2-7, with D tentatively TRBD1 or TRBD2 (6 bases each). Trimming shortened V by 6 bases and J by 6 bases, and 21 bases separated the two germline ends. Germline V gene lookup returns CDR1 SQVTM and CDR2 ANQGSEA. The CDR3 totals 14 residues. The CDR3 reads CSVKIGGGEREQYF. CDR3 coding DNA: TGCAGCGTGAAAATCGGGGGCGGAGAGCGCGAGCAGTACTTC.

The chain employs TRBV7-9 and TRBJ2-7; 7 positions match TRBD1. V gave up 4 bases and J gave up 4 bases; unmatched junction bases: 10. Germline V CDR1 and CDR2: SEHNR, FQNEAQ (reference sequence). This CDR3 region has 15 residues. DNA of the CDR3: TGTGCCAGCAGCTCTCAAGGGTACAGGGGATACGAGCAGTACTTC. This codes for CASSSQGYRGYEQYF. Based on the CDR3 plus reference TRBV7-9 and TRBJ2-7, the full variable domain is DTGVSQNPRHKITKRGQNVTFRCDPISEHNRLYWYRQTLGQGPEFLTYFQNEAQLEKSRLLSDRFSAERPKGSFSTLEIQRTEQGDSAMYLCASSSQGYRGYEQYFGPGTRLTVT.

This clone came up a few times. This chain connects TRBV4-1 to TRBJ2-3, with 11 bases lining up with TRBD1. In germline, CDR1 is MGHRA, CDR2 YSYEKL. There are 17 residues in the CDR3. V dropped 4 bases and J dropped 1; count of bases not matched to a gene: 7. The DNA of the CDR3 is TGCGCCAGCAGCCTCGGACAGGGGGCGCGACGCACAGATACGCAGTATTTT. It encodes CASSLGQGARRTDTQYF.

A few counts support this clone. As DNA, the CDR3 is TGCAGCGTTGAAGATCCGGCCTTGGGGTCTTTCTTT. Translating it yields CSVEDPALGSFF. The J gene is TRBJ1-1, the V gene TRBV29-1; D is undetermined. Germline V gene lookup returns CDR1 SQVTM and CDR2 ANQGSEA. The CDR3 is 12 residues long. The V and J ends lost 0 bases and 12 bases respectively, with 14 bases between them.

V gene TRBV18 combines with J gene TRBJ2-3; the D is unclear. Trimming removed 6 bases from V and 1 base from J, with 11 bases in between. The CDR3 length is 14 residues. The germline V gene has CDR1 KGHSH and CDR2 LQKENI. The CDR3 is CASSTEWGTDTQYF. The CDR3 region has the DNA TGTGCCAGCTCGACTGAATGGGGCACAGATACGCAGTATTTT.

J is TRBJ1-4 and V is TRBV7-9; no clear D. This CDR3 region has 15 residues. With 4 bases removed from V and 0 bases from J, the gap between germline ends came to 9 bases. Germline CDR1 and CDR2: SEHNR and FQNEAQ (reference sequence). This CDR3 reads CASSSLLATNEKLFF. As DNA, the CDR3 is TGTGCCAGCAGCTCTTTACTCGCAACTAATGAAAAACTGTTTTTT.

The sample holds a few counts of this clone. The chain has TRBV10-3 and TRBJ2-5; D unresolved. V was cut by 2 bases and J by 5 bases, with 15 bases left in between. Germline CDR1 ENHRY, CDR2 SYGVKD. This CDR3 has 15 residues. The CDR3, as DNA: TGTGCCATCAGTGAGGCTGGCAGGCCACGGGAGACCCAGTACTTC. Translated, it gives CAISEAGRPRETQYF.